One sample yielded the 29 T cell receptor beta chains listed below, sequenced in a study of T cells in localized non-small cell lung cancer. Sequencing was performed with immunoSEQ multiplex PCR; in TCRdb, only in-frame clones are kept and a portion is missing. The sample has 130,000 or so clones, around 89% seen once. This sample comprised peripheral blood, obtained before any cancer treatment. Receptors were obtained from a female donor over 55 with stage I lung adenocarcinoma.

The chain uses TRBV11-3 and TRBJ2-2; D uncertain. CDR1 is SGHNT and CDR2 is YENEEA in the germline V gene. V was shortened by 1 base and J by 4 bases, with 7 bases between the two germline ends. The CDR3 consists of 14 residues. The CDR3 here is CASSLGQTTGELFF. CDR3 nucleotide sequence: TGTGCCAGCAGCTTAGGGCAGACCACCGGGGAGCTGTTTTTT.

This clone was seen a few times. The rearrangement joins TRBV27 to TRBJ1-2, with D unclear. The CDR3 contains 12 residues. V was cut by 3 bases and J by 8 bases, with 10 bases left in between. Germline CDR1 is MNHEY and CDR2 is SMNVEV (reference sequence). The CDR3 DNA follows: TGTGCCAGCAGTTTTACTAATGGGGGCTACACCTTC. This encodes CASSFTNGGYTF.

CDR3 DNA: TGTGCCAGCAGTTTCGGCAGGGGGCTCGGTAACACTGAAGCTTTCTTT. Translation gives CASSFGRGLGNTEAFF. This chain connects TRBV27 to TRBJ1-1, with 8 bases aligning to TRBD1. CDR1 is MNHEY and CDR2 is SMNVEV in the germline V gene (reference sequence). This CDR3 has 16 residues. V lost 3 bases to trimming and J lost 2 bases; unmatched junction nucleotides: 8.

J is TRBJ1-2 and V is TRBV5-1; D may be TRBD1 (5 bases). CDR1 is SGHRS, CDR2 YFSETQ, per germline. The CDR3 length is 19 residues. V dropped 3 bases and J dropped 0 bases, with 24 bases sitting between them. The DNA of the CDR3 is TGCGCCAGCAGCTCCCTCGGGAGGAGGGGCCTCAACTCTAACTATGGCTACACCTTC. Translated: CASSSLGRRGLNSNYGYTF.

The rearrangement uses TRBV18 and TRBJ2-7, with TRBD2 matching 9 bases. The CDR3 is 16 amino acids. With V trimmed by 3 bases and J by 0 bases, 6 bases remained unmatched. CDR1 KGHSH and CDR2 LQKENI come from the germline V gene. The CDR3 spells CASSPRTSEFSYEQYF. CDR3 DNA sequence: TGTGCCAGCTCACCTCGGACTAGCGAATTCTCCTACGAGCAGTACTTC.

The J gene is TRBJ2-3, the V gene TRBV10-2, with 8 nucleotides matching TRBD1. The V gene's germline CDR1 is WSHSY and CDR2 SAAADI. J gave up 2 bases and V 6 bases, and 10 bases lay outside the gene matches. CDR3 length: 16 amino acids. The CDR3, as DNA: TGCGCCAGCAGCGCAACCGGGACAGGACCCACAGATACGCAGTATTTT. Translation gives CASSATGTGPTDTQYF.

The chain uses TRBV9 and TRBJ2-7; the D is unclear. CDR1 and CDR2 (germline): SGDLS, YYNGEE. Trimming removed 0 bases from V and 3 bases from J, with 7 bases in between. The CDR3 spans 13 residues. In nucleotides, the CDR3 is TGTGCCAGCAGCGTAGTATCGGGCTACGAGCAGTACTTC. Its protein is CASSVVSGYEQYF.

The J gene is TRBJ2-3, the V gene TRBV9; 12 positions match TRBD2. V was pared by 4 bases and J by 4 bases, with 10 bases of the junction left unmatched. CDR3 size: 17 residues. The germline V gene has CDR1 SGDLS and CDR2 YYNGEE. CDR3 loop: CASSFTGTSGWADTQYF. The CDR3 nucleotides read TGTGCCAGCAGCTTCACTGGGACTAGCGGGTGGGCAGATACGCAGTATTTT.

J is TRBJ1-5 and V is TRBV28, with unresolved D. Germline assignment: CDR1 MDHEN and CDR2 SYDVKM. The CDR3 loop spans 14 amino acids. Trimming removed 5 bases from V and 3 bases from J, with 11 bases in between. In nucleotides, the CDR3 is TGTGCCAGCAGTCTCCCGGGGTACAATCAGCCCCAGCATTTT. This codes for CASSLPGYNQPQHF.

V usage is TRBV6-4 and J usage is TRBJ2-1; D is ambiguous. V shed 4 bases and J shed 4 bases, with 26 bases lying between them. Per germline, CDR1 MRHNA and CDR2 SNTAGT. The CDR3 totals 19 residues. As DNA, the CDR3 is TGTGCCAGCAGTGCCACTCCTGTGAGGAGTGAACCCAATTACAATGAGCAGTTCTTC. Encoded protein: CASSATPVRSEPNYNEQFF.

The rearrangement links TRBV2 to TRBJ2-2; TRBD2 aligns across 10 bases. CDR3 length: 17 residues. The germline V gene encodes CDR1 SNHLY and CDR2 FYNNEI. Trimming at V came to 9 bases and at J to 4 bases, leaving 14 bases not matched to a gene. The CDR3 reads CARGGASGSESTGELFF. For the CDR3, the DNA is TGTGCCAGAGGAGGGGCTAGCGGGAGTGAGAGCACCGGGGAGCTGTTTTTT. The full variable domain, with the rest looked up from reference TRBV2 and TRBJ2-2, is EPEVTQTPSHQVTQMGQEVILRCVPISNHLYFYWYRQILGQKVEFLVSFYNNEISEKSEIFDDQFSVERPDGSNFTLKIRSTKLEDSAMYFCARGGASGSESTGELFFGEGSRLTVL.

The chain is built from TRBV11-3 and TRBJ2-1; 11 nucleotides match TRBD2. Trimming at V came to 1 base and at J to 4 bases, leaving 6 bases not matched to a gene. The CDR3 extends over 17 amino acids. CDR1 is SGHNT and CDR2 is YENEEA in the germline V gene. In DNA, the CDR3 is TGTGCCAGCAGCTTAGTACTAGCGGGGGCAACGTACAATGAGCAGTTCTTC. It yields the protein CASSLVLAGATYNEQFF.

This clone was seen once. The J gene is TRBJ2-3, the V gene TRBV30; TRBD2 matches at 7 bases. The ends lost 0 bases at V and 7 bases at J; junction bases unmatched: 7. In germline, CDR1 is GTSNPN, CDR2 SVGIG (reference sequence). This CDR3 has 14 residues. The CDR3 DNA is TGTGCCTGGAGTGTGGCTAGCGGCCCCTATACGCAGTATTTT. Protein product: CAWSVASGPYTQYF.

This chain joins TRBV2 and TRBJ1-2, with a weak D call TRBD1 (6 bases). CDR1 SNHLY and CDR2 FYNNEI come from the germline V gene. Trimming left V 5 bases short and J 6 bases short, with 16 bases between. This CDR3 spans 14 amino acids. The DNA of the CDR3 is TGTGCCAGCAGTTTTATGGGGGCGGAAGATGGCTACACCTTC. Its translation: CASSFMGAEDGYTF. Drawing the rest from reference TRBV2 and TRBJ1-2, the complete variable domain is EPEVTQTPSHQVTQMGQEVILRCVPISNHLYFYWYRQILGQKVEFLVSFYNNEISEKSEIFDDQFSVERPDGSNFTLKIRSTKLEDSAMYFCASSFMGAEDGYTFGSGTRLTVV.

As DNA, the CDR3 is TGCAGCGTTGTGGGCGGACAGGGGTCCGAGCAGTACTTC. This encodes CSVVGGQGSEQYF. The chain has TRBV29-1 and TRBJ2-7, with 9 bases lining up with TRBD1. With 4 bases clipped from V and 6 bases from J, the junction kept 7 bases outside the gene matches. The CDR3 covers 13 residues. Germline CDR1 and CDR2: SQVTM and ANQGSEA.

CDR3 sequence: CASSTIGLGSDEQYF. DNA of the CDR3: TGTGCCAGCAGCACTATTGGTTTAGGTTCCGACGAGCAGTACTTC. This chain links TRBV5-6 with TRBJ2-7, with D unresolved. Trimming took off 4 bases at V and 5 bases at J, with 19 bases between the two ends. The CDR3 covers 15 residues. CDR1 is SGHDT and CDR2 is YYEEEE in the germline V gene. Together with reference TRBV5-6 and TRBJ2-7, the CDR3 gives the full variable domain: DAGVTQSPTHLIKTRGQQVTLRCSPKSGHDTVSWYQQALGQGPQFIFQYYEEEERQRGNFPDRFSGHQFPNYSSELNVNALLLGDSALYLCASSTIGLGSDEQYFGPGTRLTVT.

The V and J genes are TRBV30 and TRBJ2-1; perhaps TRBD1 as D (6 bases). Trimming took off 4 bases at V and 7 bases at J, with 11 bases between the two ends. This CDR3 contains 12 residues. Germline V CDR1 and CDR2: GTSNPN, SVGIG (reference sequence). For the CDR3, the DNA is TGTGCCTGGATGGACAGTCGAAATGAGCAGTTCTTC. It yields the protein CAWMDSRNEQFF.

The count of this clone is one. The V call is TRBV29-1, the J call TRBJ2-5; possible D gene TRBD2, 6 bases. Between the trimmed V and J ends, which lost 5 bases and 7 bases, there was a span of 17 bases. The germline V gene encodes CDR1 SQVTM and CDR2 ANQGSEA. This CDR3 is built from 13 residues. CDR3 sequence reads: CSVSFLGSGTQYF. The CDR3 DNA sequence: TGCAGCGTTTCGTTTTTGGGTAGCGGGACCCAGTACTTC.

The rearrangement links TRBV6-6 to TRBJ2-1; 11 bases line up with TRBD1. The germline V gene has CDR1 MNHNY and CDR2 SVGAGI (reference sequence). Trimming cost V 7 bases and J 5 bases; bases outside gene matches: 1. This CDR3 contains 13 residues. CDR3 region: CASKGQGDNEQFF. The DNA of the CDR3 is TGTGCCAGCAAGGGACAGGGGGACAATGAGCAGTTCTTC.

The chain is built from TRBV19 and TRBJ1-2, with a possible D match to TRBD1 (5 bases). CDR1 and CDR2 from the germline V gene are LNHDA and SQIVND (reference sequence). Trimming cost V 4 bases and J 5 bases, with 8 bases left between them. The length of the CDR3 is 12 residues. CDR3 sequence: CASSTGGYGYTF. CDR3 nucleotide sequence: TGTGCCAGTAGTACGGGGGGTTATGGCTACACCTTC.

The rearrangement joins TRBV5-1 to TRBJ2-1; no definite D call. CDR1 is SGHRS, CDR2 YFSETQ, per germline. V dropped 3 bases and J dropped 8 bases, with 21 bases sitting between them. The CDR3 consists of 16 residues. In DNA, the CDR3 is TGCGCCAGCAGCTGGCCCCTAGGAGAAAGCACGGATGAGCAGTTCTTC. Protein product: CASSWPLGESTDEQFF.

The chain combines TRBV30 with TRBJ2-5; D gene uncertain. The germline V gene encodes CDR1 GTSNPN and CDR2 SVGIG (reference sequence). The length of the CDR3 is 12 residues. V lost 4 bases to trimming and J lost 0 bases, with 6 bases between them. CDR3 bases: TGTGCCTGGAAGGAGTACCAAGAGACCCAGTACTTC. Translated: CAWKEYQETQYF. Drawing the rest from reference TRBV30 and TRBJ2-5, the complete variable domain is SQTIHQWPATLVQPVGSPLSLECTVEGTSNPNLYWYRQAAGRGLQLLFYSVGIGQISSEVPQNLSASRPQDRQFILSSKKLLLSDSGFYLCAWKEYQETQYFGPGTRLLVL.

V gene TRBV19 combines with J gene TRBJ2-2, with unresolved D. This CDR3 is 17 amino acids long. With 3 bases removed from V and 4 bases from J, the gap between germline ends came to 18 bases. Germline lookup yields CDR1 LNHDA and CDR2 SQIVND (reference sequence). Here the CDR3 DNA reads TGTGCCAGTAGTATTAACAAGGCCCGACCCGGCACCGGGGAGCTGTTTTTT. Its protein is CASSINKARPGTGELFF.

As DNA, the CDR3 is TGTGCCAGCAGGGGGGTGTCGGGGAATGAGCAGTTCTTC. Its protein product is CASRGVSGNEQFF. The genes are TRBV2 and TRBJ2-1; D is perhaps TRBD1 or TRBD2 (5 bases each). Germline-derived CDR1 and CDR2 are SNHLY and FYNNEI. Deletions cut 6 bases from V and 7 bases from J, with 13 bases between. There are 13 residues in the CDR3.

The rearrangement links TRBV28 to TRBJ2-7; 8 bases match TRBD2. The CDR3 totals 14 residues. Germline values: CDR1 MDHEN, CDR2 SYDVKM. J gave up 4 bases and V 4 bases, and 6 bases lay outside the gene matches. CDR3 region: CASSSGGRSYEQYF. The DNA for the CDR3 is TGTGCCAGCAGTTCGGGGGGGCGCTCGTACGAGCAGTACTTC.

The chain recombines TRBV28 with TRBJ2-6; D is unclear. Germline CDR1 is MDHEN and CDR2 is SYDVKM. V lost 10 bases, J lost 0 bases, and 7 bases lay in between. The CDR3 totals 13 residues. CDR3 amino acids: CATDLSGANVLTF. The CDR3 nucleotides read TGTGCCACCGACCTCTCTGGGGCCAACGTCCTGACTTTC.

The rearrangement joins TRBV5-4 to TRBJ1-1, with D tentatively TRBD1 (6 bases). Germline V gene sequence: CDR1 SGHNT, CDR2 YYREEE (reference sequence). The CDR3 length is 15 residues. V was cut by 1 base and J by 0 bases, with 10 bases left in between. This CDR3 is CASSLPTGVNTEAFF. Written as DNA, the CDR3 is TGTGCCAGCAGCTTGCCGACAGGTGTGAACACTGAAGCTTTCTTT.

V is TRBV19 and J is TRBJ1-1; D gene uncertain. The CDR3 has 13 residues. Trimming stripped 5 bases from V and 4 bases from J, with 11 bases between. The germline V gene encodes CDR1 LNHDA and CDR2 SQIVND (reference sequence). The CDR3 spells CASSVKRGTEAFF. The CDR3, as DNA: TGTGCCAGTAGTGTGAAACGGGGCACTGAAGCTTTCTTT.

This chain joins TRBV28 and TRBJ2-5, with 9 bases matching TRBD2. The CDR3 spans 16 residues. Germline V gene sequence: CDR1 MDHEN, CDR2 SYDVKM. V lost 6 bases to trimming and J lost 5 bases; unmatched junction nucleotides: 13. CDR3 sequence reads: CASSSRAPSGAETQYF. CDR3 in DNA: TGTGCCAGCAGCTCGCGAGCCCCTAGCGGGGCGGAGACCCAGTACTTC.